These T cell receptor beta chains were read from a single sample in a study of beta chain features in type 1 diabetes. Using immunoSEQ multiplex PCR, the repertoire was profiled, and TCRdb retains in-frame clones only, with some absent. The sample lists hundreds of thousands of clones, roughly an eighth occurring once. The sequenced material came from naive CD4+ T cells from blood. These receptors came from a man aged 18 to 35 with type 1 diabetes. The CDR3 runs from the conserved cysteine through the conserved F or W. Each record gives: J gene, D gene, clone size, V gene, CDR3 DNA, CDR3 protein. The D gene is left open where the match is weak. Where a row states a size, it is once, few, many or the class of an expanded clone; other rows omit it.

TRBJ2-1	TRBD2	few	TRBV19	TGTGCCAGTAGTAAAGCGGGGCCACAGTTCTTC	CASSKAGPQFF
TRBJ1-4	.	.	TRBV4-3	TGCGCCAGCAGCCAAGCAGGACGGAGTAATGAAAAACTGTTTTTT	CASSQAGRSNEKLFF
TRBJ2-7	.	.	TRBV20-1	TGCAGTGCTAGAGATCTGTACGAGCAGTACTTC	CSARDLYEQYF
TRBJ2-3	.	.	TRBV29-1	TGCAGCGTCGCGCCTGAGGGCACAGATACGCAGTATTTT	CSVAPEGTDTQYF
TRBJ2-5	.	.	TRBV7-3	TGTGCCAGCAGCTTGGCGGGGCTGGGGGCACAAGAGACCCAGTACTTC	CASSLAGLGAQETQYF
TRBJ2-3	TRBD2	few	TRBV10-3	TGTGCCATCACCGAGGCTAGCGGTAGCACAGATACGCAGTATTTT	CAITEASGSTDTQYF
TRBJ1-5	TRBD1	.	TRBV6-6	TGTGCCAGCGGCCGGGGAGGGGGCGGTCAGCCCCAGCATTTT	CASGRGGGGQPQHF
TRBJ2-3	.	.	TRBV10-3	TGTGCCATCAGTGAAACGATTGGGAGCACAGATACGCAGTATTTT	CAISETIGSTDTQYF
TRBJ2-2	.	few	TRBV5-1	TGCGCCAGCAGCCCCCGTGGCGGGGCTAACACCGGGGAGCTGTTTTTT	CASSPRGGANTGELFF
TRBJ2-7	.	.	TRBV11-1	TGTGCCAGCAGCTTAGGGTTAGGAAACTACGAGCAGTACTTC	CASSLGLGNYEQYF
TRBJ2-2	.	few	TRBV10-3	TGTGCCATCAAAGGAGGGCAGGCGGTCGGCACCGGGGAGCTGTTTTTT	CAIKGGQAVGTGELFF
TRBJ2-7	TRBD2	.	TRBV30	TGTGCCTGGTCCAGGACTAGCGGGCGTACCTACGAGCAGTACTTC	CAWSRTSGRTYEQYF
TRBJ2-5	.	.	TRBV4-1	TGCGCCAGCAGCCAAGATCGCGACCAAGAGACCCAGTACTTC	CASSQDRDQETQYF
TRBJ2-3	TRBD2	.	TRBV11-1	TGTGCCAGCAGCTTATCGTCTAGCGGGGGGGAAGATACGCAGTATTTT	CASSLSSSGGEDTQYF
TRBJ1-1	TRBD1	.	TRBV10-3	TGTGCCATCAGAAGACAGGGAGGCACTGAAGCTTTCTTT	CAIRRQGGTEAFF
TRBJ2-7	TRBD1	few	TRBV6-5	TGTGCCAGCAGCCTACGCGGGACAGGGCCCTACGAGCAGTACTTC	CASSLRGTGPYEQYF
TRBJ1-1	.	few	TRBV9	TGTGCCAGCAGCGTAGGGTACAGACTCAAGACGAACACTGAAGCTTTCTTT	CASSVGYRLKTNTEAFF
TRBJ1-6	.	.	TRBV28	TGTGCCAGCAGTTTAAAGATGTGGGTTGAGAATTCACCCCTCCACTTT	CASSLKMWVENSPLHF
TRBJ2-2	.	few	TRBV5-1	TGCGCCAGCAGCTTGGTTACTTCGGACACCGGGGAGCTGTTTTTT	CASSLVTSDTGELFF
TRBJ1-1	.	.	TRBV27	TGTGCCAGCAGTTTGACAGGATTGACTGAAGCTTTCTTT	CASSLTGLTEAFF
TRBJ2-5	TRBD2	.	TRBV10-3	TGTGCCATCAGTAATTCTAGCGGGTTTCAAGAGACCCAGTACTTC	CAISNSSGFQETQYF
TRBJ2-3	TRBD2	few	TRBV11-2	TGTGCCAGCAGCCAGACTAGCGGGGGAACAGATACGCAGTATTTT	CASSQTSGGTDTQYF
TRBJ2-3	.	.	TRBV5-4	TGTGCCAGCAGCTTGGTTCCGAGCACAGATACGCAGTATTTT	CASSLVPSTDTQYF
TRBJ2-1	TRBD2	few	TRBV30	TGTGCCTGGAGTGTGTCTAGCGGGGAATTTCCCTCCTACAATGAGCAGTTCTTC	CAWSVSSGEFPSYNEQFF
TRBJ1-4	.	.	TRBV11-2	TGTGCCAGCAGCTCGCCCGGCTTACGTAATGAAAAACTGTTTTTT	CASSSPGLRNEKLFF
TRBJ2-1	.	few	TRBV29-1	TGCAGCCCCGGACGGGCGGACGATGAGCAGTTCTTC	CSPGRADDEQFF
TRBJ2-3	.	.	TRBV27	TGTGCCAGCAGTTTATTCCGAACCGCTGGCACAGATACGCAGTATTTT	CASSLFRTAGTDTQYF
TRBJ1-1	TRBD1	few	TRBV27	TGTGCCAGCAGTTTACAGGGGGCGGGTGAAGCTTTCTTT	CASSLQGAGEAFF
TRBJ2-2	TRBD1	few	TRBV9	TGTGCCAGCAGCGTGCAAGGACAGGGAACGGCCGGGGAGCTGTTTTTT	CASSVQGQGTAGELFF
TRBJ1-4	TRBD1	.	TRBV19	TGTGCCAGCTCAGACAGGGTCAATGAAAAACTGTTTTTT	CASSDRVNEKLFF
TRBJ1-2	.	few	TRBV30	TGTGCCTGGAGTGTACAGGCCGCCCTATATGGCTACACCTTC	CAWSVQAALYGYTF
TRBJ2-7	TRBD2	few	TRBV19	TGTGCCAGTACTGCGGGAGGGGGGACCTACGAGCAGTACTTC	CASTAGGGTYEQYF
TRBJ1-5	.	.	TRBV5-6	TGTGCCAGCAGCTTCCAGCCTAATCAGCCCCAGCATTTT	CASSFQPNQPQHF
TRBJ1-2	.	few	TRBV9	TGTGCCAGCAGCGCAGGCCTCGCTAACTATGGCTACACCTTC	CASSAGLANYGYTF
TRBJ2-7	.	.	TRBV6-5	TGTGCCAGCAGTTACGACAGTAATCCCTCCTACGAGCAGTACTTC	CASSYDSNPSYEQYF
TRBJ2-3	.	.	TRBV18	TGTGCCAGCTCACCCTCGGGTACAGATACGCAGTATTTT	CASSPSGTDTQYF
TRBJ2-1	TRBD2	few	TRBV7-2	TGTGCCAGCAGGGCCGGGACTAGCGGGGGAAGCTCCTACAATGAGCAGTTCTTC	CASRAGTSGGSSYNEQFF
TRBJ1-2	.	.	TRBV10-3	TGTGCCATCAGTGCTCTGCGTACATCAGGGAGACCGCCATATGGCTACACCTTC	CAISALRTSGRPPYGYTF
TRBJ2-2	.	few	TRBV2	TGTGCCAGCAGACTGACCTCGGGGACCGGGGAGCTGTTTTTT	CASRLTSGTGELFF
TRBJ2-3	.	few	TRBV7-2	TGTGCCAGCAGCTTGGTAGCCACAGCAGATACGCAGTATTTT	CASSLVATADTQYF
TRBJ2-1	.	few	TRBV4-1	TGCGCCAGCAGCTCTGGGCGGGGCGCCCGTACCTACAATGAGCAGTTCTTC	CASSSGRGARTYNEQFF
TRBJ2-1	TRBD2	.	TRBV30	TGTGCCTGGAGTGTACTGCGGGAGGGCGCTGAGCAGTTCTTC	CAWSVLREGAEQFF
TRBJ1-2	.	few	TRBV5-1	TGCGCCAGCAGCTTACTGCCGGCAAGCTATGGCTACACCTTC	CASSLLPASYGYTF
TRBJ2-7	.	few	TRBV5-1	TGCGCCAGCAGCTCATATCAACAGGGTAGCGAGCAGTACTTC	CASSSYQQGSEQYF
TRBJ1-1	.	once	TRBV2	TGTGCCAGCACCAGCGGGGCCCCCCACACTGAAGCTTTCTTT	CASTSGAPHTEAFF
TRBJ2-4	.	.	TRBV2	TGTGCCAGCAGCCAAGGGACGGGTTTGTCTCCATACTTC	CASSQGTGLSPYF
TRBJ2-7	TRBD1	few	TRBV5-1	TGCGCCAGCAGCTTAACGAGACAGGGGAGTTCCGAGCAGTACTTC	CASSLTRQGSSEQYF
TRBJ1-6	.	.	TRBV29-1	TGCAGCGTTGAAGAGAGGGATTATAATTCACCCCTCCACTTT	CSVEERDYNSPLHF
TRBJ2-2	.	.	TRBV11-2	TGTGCCAGCAGCTTAGATAAGGGGGCCGGGGAGCTGTTTTTT	CASSLDKGAGELFF
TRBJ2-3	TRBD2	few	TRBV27	TGTGCCAGCAGTTTCTCGACGGGACTAGCGCCCAATACAGATACGCAGTATTTT	CASSFSTGLAPNTDTQYF
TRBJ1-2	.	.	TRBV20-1	TGCAGTGCTGGCTGGACAGAAGGCTACACCTTC	CSAGWTEGYTF
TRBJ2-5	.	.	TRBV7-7	TGTGCTAGCAGCCGATTTTTAGACTCGGGCGGCCAAGAGACCCAGTACTTC	CASSRFLDSGGQETQYF